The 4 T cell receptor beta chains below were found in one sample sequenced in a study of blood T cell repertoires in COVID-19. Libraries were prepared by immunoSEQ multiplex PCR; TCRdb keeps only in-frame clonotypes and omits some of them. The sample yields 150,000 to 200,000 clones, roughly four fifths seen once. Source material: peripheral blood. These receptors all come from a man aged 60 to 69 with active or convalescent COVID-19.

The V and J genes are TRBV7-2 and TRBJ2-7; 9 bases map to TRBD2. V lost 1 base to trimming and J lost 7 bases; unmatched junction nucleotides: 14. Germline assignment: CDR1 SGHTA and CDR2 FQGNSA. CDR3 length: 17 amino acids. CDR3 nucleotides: TGTGCCAGCAGCTTAGGAGGATTGCGTGCTAGCGGGAAAGAGCAGTACTTC. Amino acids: CASSLGGLRASGKEQYF.

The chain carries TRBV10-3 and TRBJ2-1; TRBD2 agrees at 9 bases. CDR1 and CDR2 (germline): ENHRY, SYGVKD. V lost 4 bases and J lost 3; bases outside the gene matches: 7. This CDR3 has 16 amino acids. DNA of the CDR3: TGTGCCATCAGTGGCTCGGGGCGGGAGGGCTACAATGAGCAGTTCTTC. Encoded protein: CAISGSGREGYNEQFF.

CDR3 sequence reads: CASRPTGNTEAFF. The CDR3 DNA is TGTGCCAGCAGACCCACAGGGAACACTGAAGCTTTCTTT. The rearrangement joins TRBV12-3 or TRBV12-4 to TRBJ1-1; perhaps TRBD1 as D (5 bases). The CDR3 extends over 13 amino acids. Trimming cost V 6 bases and J 1 base, with 9 bases left between them.

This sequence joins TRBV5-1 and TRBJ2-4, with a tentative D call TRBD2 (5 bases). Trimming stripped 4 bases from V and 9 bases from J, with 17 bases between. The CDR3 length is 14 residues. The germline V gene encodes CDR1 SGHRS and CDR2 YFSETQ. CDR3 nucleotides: TGCGCCAGCAGCGCCGGGGATGCGGGTTCCATTCAGTACTTC. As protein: CASSAGDAGSIQYF.